These T cell receptor beta chains were read from a single sample in a study of control samples from healthy donors and cancer patients. Sequenced by immunoSEQ multiplex PCR; TCRdb stores in-frame clones only, minus some. The sample lists about 160,000 clones; 94% were seen once. The sample consisted of PBMCs. All receptors derive from a man between 60 and 75 years old with colorectal cancer. Both conserved end residues are part of each CDR3. Fields, in order: V gene, D gene, J gene, clone size, CDR3 DNA, CDR3 protein. A D gene is named only where the DNA matches it firmly. The size entry is marked missing in some rows and otherwise reads once, few, many or a size class.

v_call: TRBV7-2
d_call: TRBD1
j_call: TRBJ1-2
clone_size: .
cdr3_nt: TGTGCCAGCAGCTCCATGGGACAGGGATATAATGGCTACACCTTC
cdr3_aa: CASSSMGQGYNGYTF

v_call: TRBV5-4
d_call: .
j_call: TRBJ2-7
clone_size: .
cdr3_nt: TGTGCCAGCAGCTTGATTAGAGGCAGTCTGTACGAGCAGTACTTC
cdr3_aa: CASSLIRGSLYEQYF

v_call: TRBV19
d_call: TRBD2
j_call: TRBJ2-5
clone_size: .
cdr3_nt: TGTGCCAGTAGTACCCGACTAGCGGGCACCCAAGAGACCCAGTACTTC
cdr3_aa: CASSTRLAGTQETQYF

v_call: TRBV18
d_call: TRBD1
j_call: TRBJ1-2
clone_size: .
cdr3_nt: TGTGCCAGCTCACCTCAGGGGGCCTTTTTTCCTAACTATGGCTACACCTTC
cdr3_aa: CASSPQGAFFPNYGYTF

v_call: TRBV7-9
d_call: TRBD1
j_call: TRBJ1-4
clone_size: .
cdr3_nt: TGTGCCAGCAGCTCAACAGGGGTGAATGAAAAACTGTTTTTT
cdr3_aa: CASSSTGVNEKLFF

v_call: TRBV27
d_call: TRBD2
j_call: TRBJ2-2
clone_size: .
cdr3_nt: TGTGCCAGCAGTCCCAGACTAGCGAGGGACACCGGGGAGCTGTTTTTT
cdr3_aa: CASSPRLARDTGELFF

v_call: TRBV5-4
d_call: .
j_call: TRBJ2-5
clone_size: .
cdr3_nt: TGTGCCAGCACATCGGCGGGGGCGGGGGAGACCCAGTACTTC
cdr3_aa: CASTSAGAGETQYF

v_call: TRBV5-1
d_call: .
j_call: TRBJ2-1
clone_size: .
cdr3_nt: TGCGCCAGCAGCTTCGGGGGAACCTACAATGAGCAGTTCTTC
cdr3_aa: CASSFGGTYNEQFF

v_call: TRBV6-5
d_call: .
j_call: TRBJ1-2
clone_size: .
cdr3_nt: TGTGCCAGCAAAATTAGTGGCTACACCTTC
cdr3_aa: CASKISGYTF

v_call: TRBV5-1
d_call: .
j_call: TRBJ2-5
clone_size: .
cdr3_nt: TGCGCCAGCAGCTTGGGCCAGGGGCAGGAGACCCAGTACTTC
cdr3_aa: CASSLGQGQETQYF

v_call: TRBV12-3/TRBV12-4
d_call: .
j_call: TRBJ2-5
clone_size: .
cdr3_nt: TGTGCCAGCAGTTTGGGAAGGCAAGAGACCCAGTACTTC
cdr3_aa: CASSLGRQETQYF

v_call: TRBV4-1
d_call: TRBD1
j_call: TRBJ2-2
clone_size: .
cdr3_nt: TGCGCCAGCAGCCAGGACAGGGCGTACACCGGGGAGCTGTTTTTT
cdr3_aa: CASSQDRAYTGELFF

v_call: TRBV3-1/TRBV3-2
d_call: .
j_call: TRBJ1-1
clone_size: .
cdr3_nt: TGTGCCAGCAGCCCGGGGGCAGTCAACACTGAAGCTTTCTTT
cdr3_aa: CASSPGAVNTEAFF

v_call: TRBV2
d_call: .
j_call: TRBJ1-1
clone_size: .
cdr3_nt: TGTGCCAGCAGTGAACAGGGGAGGGCTTTCTTT
cdr3_aa: CASSEQGRAFF

v_call: TRBV7-9
d_call: TRBD1
j_call: TRBJ1-6
clone_size: .
cdr3_nt: TGTGCCAGCAGCTTAGGACAGGGGGTAGATTCACCCCTCCACTTT
cdr3_aa: CASSLGQGVDSPLHF

v_call: TRBV11-2
d_call: TRBD1
j_call: TRBJ2-7
clone_size: .
cdr3_nt: TGTGCCAGCAGCTCGGGACAGGGGAGCGAGCAGTACTTC
cdr3_aa: CASSSGQGSEQYF

v_call: TRBV6-2/TRBV6-3
d_call: .
j_call: TRBJ1-1
clone_size: once
cdr3_nt: TGTGCCAGCAGTTACTATGGAGGAGCTGAAGCTTTCTTT
cdr3_aa: CASSYYGGAEAFF